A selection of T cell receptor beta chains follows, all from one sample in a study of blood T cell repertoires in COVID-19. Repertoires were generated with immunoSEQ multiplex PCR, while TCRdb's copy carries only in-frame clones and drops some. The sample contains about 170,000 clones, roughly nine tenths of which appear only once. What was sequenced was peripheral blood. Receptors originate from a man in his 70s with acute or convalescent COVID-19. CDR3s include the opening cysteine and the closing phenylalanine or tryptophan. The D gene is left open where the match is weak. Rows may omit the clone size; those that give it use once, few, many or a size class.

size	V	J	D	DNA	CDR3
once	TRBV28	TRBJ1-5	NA	TGTGCCAGCAGCCCCCTTAATCAGCCCCAGCATTTT	CASSPLNQPQHF
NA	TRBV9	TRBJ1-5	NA	TGTGCCAGCAGCGTAGACAGGAGTCTTAGCAATCAGCCCCAGCATTTT	CASSVDRSLSNQPQHF
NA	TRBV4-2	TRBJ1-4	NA	TGTGCCAGCAGCCAAGATTTCAGGGCAACTAATGAAAAACTGTTTTTT	CASSQDFRATNEKLFF
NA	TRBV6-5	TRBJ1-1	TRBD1	TGTGCCAGCAGTACAACAGGGGCCACTGAAGCTTTCTTT	CASSTTGATEAFF
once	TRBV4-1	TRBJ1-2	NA	TGCGCCAGCAGCCAGACAGCCAACTATGGCTACACCTTC	CASSQTANYGYTF
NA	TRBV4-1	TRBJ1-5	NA	TGCGCCAGCAGCCAGCGGGAGAATCAGCCCCAGCATTTT	CASSQRENQPQHF
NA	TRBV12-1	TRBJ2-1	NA	TGTGCGAGGACTAGCCCTGACAATGAGCAGTTCTTC	CARTSPDNEQFF
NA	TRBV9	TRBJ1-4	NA	TGTGCCAGCAGCCGCGGCAGGGGAAATGAAAAACTGTTTTTT	CASSRGRGNEKLFF
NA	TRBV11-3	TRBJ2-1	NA	TGTGCCAGCAGCTTTGGCGGGGAAGAGAGTGAGCAGTTCTTC	CASSFGGEESEQFF
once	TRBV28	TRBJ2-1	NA	TGTGCCAGCAGGCGGGTGGGCGGCCTCCTAGGGGAGCAGTTCTTC	CASRRVGGLLGEQFF
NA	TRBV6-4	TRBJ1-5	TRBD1	TGTGCCAGCAGTCCTTCTCCAGGGGGCCCCCAGCATTTT	CASSPSPGGPQHF
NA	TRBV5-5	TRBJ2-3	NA	TGTGCCAGCAGCTTCGCTCTAGGAGGTGTCACGAATACGCAGTATTTT	CASSFALGGVTNTQYF
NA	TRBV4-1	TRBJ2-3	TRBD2	TGCGCCAGCAGCCAAGCCCCAGCGGGAGGATCGGATACGCAGTATTTT	CASSQAPAGGSDTQYF
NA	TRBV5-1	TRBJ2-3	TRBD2	TGCGCCAGCAGGGACTTGATACTAGCGGGAATAGATACGCAGTATTTT	CASRDLILAGIDTQYF
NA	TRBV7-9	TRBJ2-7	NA	TGTGCCAGCAGCTTATCCGGGGGTTATTTCTACGAGCAGTACTTC	CASSLSGGYFYEQYF
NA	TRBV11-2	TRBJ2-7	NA	TGTGCCAGCAGCTCATTAAAAGGGGGGGTCTACGAGCAGTACTTC	CASSSLKGGVYEQYF
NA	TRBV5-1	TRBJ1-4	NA	TGCGCCAGCAGCTTCGGGACACCCAATGAAAAACTGTTTTTT	CASSFGTPNEKLFF
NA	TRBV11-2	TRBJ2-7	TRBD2	TGTGCCAGCAGCTTACTCCGGACTAGCGGGGGGGCCTACGAGCAGTACTTC	CASSLLRTSGGAYEQYF
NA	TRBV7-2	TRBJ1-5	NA	TGTGCCAGCAGCCCGCGAGGGAATCAGCCCCAGCATTTT	CASSPRGNQPQHF
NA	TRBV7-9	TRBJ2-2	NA	TGTGCCAGCAGCCATGACACCGCCGGAAACACCGGGGAGCTGTTTTTT	CASSHDTAGNTGELFF
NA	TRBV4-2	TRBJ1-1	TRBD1	TGTGCCAGCAGCCAATCGGACAGGAGGAACACTGAAGCTTTCTTT	CASSQSDRRNTEAFF
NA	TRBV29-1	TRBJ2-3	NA	TGCAGCGTTGCGTGGGTGGCAGGCTCGCAGTATTTT	CSVAWVAGSQYF
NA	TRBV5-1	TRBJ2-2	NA	TGCGCCAGCAGCTTGGCCAGTGGGGCCCTCGGGGAGCTGTTTTTT	CASSLASGALGELFF
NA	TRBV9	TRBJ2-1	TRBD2	TGTGCCAGCACGACAGACGGGGGGGCTTACAATGAGCAGTTCTTC	CASTTDGGAYNEQFF
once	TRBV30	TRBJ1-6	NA	TGTGCCTGGAGTGCAAATTCACCCCTCCACTTT	CAWSANSPLHF
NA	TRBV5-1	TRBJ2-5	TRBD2	TGCGCCAGCAGCTCATTAGGCGGGAGGGCCGGTGGGACCCAGTACTTC	CASSSLGGRAGGTQYF
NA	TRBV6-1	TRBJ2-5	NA	TGTGCCAGCAGTGAATATGGGGGGTCGGGGCAAGAGACCCAGTACTTC	CASSEYGGSGQETQYF
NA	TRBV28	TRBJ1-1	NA	TGTGCCAGCGGAGGTTGGGGGGACACTGAAGCTTTCTTT	CASGGWGDTEAFF
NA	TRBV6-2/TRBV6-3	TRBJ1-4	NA	TGTGCCAGCAGCAGGCGGGGGATCTCTAATGAAAAACTGTTTTTT	CASSRRGISNEKLFF
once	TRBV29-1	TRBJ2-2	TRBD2	TGCAGCGTTGAACGGGGGGCCGGGGAGCTGTTTTTT	CSVERGAGELFF
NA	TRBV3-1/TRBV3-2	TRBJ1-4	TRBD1	TGTGCCAGCAGCTTCCGACAGGGGGCCGATGAAAAACTGTTTTTT	CASSFRQGADEKLFF
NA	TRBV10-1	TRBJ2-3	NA	TGCGCCACTACAGACCCGTCTGGGACGCAGTATTTT	CATTDPSGTQYF
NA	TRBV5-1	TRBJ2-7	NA	TGCGCCAGCAGCCCAGGTTCCTTCTCCTACGAGCAGTACTTC	CASSPGSFSYEQYF
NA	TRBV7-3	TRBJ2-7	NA	TGTGCCAGCAGCTTACGCGGCCCAACGGGAAAAGAGCAGTACTTC	CASSLRGPTGKEQYF
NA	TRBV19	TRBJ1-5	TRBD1	TGTGCCAGTAGAAGGGACAGGGGGCATCAGCCCCAGCATTTT	CASRRDRGHQPQHF
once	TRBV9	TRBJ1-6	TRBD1	TGTGCCAGCAGCGCCCGAGGACAGGGATATTCACCCCTCCACTTT	CASSARGQGYSPLHF
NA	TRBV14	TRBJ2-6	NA	TGTGCCAGCAGCCGCACTCGCTCTGGGGCCAACGTCCTGACTTTC	CASSRTRSGANVLTF
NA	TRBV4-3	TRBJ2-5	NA	TGCGCCAGCAGCCAAGATTCCAGGATAGAGACCCAGTACTTC	CASSQDSRIETQYF
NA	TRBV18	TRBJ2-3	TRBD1	TGTGCCAGCTCACGGGCAGGGGGCGCAGCAGATACGCAGTATTTT	CASSRAGGAADTQYF
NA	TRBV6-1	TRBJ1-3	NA	TGTGCCAGCAGTGAAGAGGGGGGGAACACCATATATTTT	CASSEEGGNTIYF
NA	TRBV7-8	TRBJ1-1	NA	TGTGCCAGCAGCTTTTACCCTGACGCTTCGGACTTCGACACTGAAGCTTTCTTT	CASSFYPDASDFDTEAFF
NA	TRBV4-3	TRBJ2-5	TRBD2	TGCGCCAGCAGCCAAGTTAGCGGGGGAACGAAAGAGACCCAGTACTTC	CASSQVSGGTKETQYF
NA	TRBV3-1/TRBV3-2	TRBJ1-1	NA	TGTGCCAGCAGCCAATTAACTGAAGCTTTCTTT	CASSQLTEAFF
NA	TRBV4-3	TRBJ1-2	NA	TGCGCCAGCAGCCGTCAGGGTGGACCTAACTATGGCTACACCTTC	CASSRQGGPNYGYTF
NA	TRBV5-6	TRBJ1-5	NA	TGTGCCAGCAGCTTGGTGGGGGGGGATCAGCCCCAGCATTTT	CASSLVGGDQPQHF
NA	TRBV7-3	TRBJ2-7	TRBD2	TGTGCCAGCAGCCATCCGGGACTAGCGGACGAGCAGTACTTC	CASSHPGLADEQYF
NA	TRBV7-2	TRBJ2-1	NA	TGTGCCAGCAGCGCGTACAATGAGCAGTTCTTC	CASSAYNEQFF
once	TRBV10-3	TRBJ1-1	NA	TGTGCCATCAGTGTGGCAGGAAGACCTGAAGCTTTCTTT	CAISVAGRPEAFF
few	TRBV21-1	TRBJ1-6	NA	TGTGCCAGCAGTCCAGAGGGTTTTAGTAATTCACCCCTCCACTTT	CASSPEGFSNSPLHF
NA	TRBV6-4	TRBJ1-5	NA	TGTGCCAGCAGTGCCCTTGGGGGGGGTCAGCCCCAGCATTTT	CASSALGGGQPQHF
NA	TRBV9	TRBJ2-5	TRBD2	TGTGCCAGCAGCGCATATACTAGCGGGGGTGGAGAGACCCAGTACTTC	CASSAYTSGGGETQYF
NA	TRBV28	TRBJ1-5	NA	TGTGCCAGCATTGGACAGCCCCTCAAGCCCCAGCATTTT	CASIGQPLKPQHF
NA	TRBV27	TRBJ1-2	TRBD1	TGTGCCAGCAGCGTGGACAGGGCGGACTATGGCTACACCTTC	CASSVDRADYGYTF
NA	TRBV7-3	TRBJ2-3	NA	TGTGCCAGCAGCCGAGGGACAGATACGCAGTATTTT	CASSRGTDTQYF
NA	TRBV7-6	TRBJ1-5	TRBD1	TGTGCCAGCAGCTTAGAAGACAGGGGACGTCAGCCCCAGCATTTT	CASSLEDRGRQPQHF